This T cell receptor (beta chain) comes out of a study of OX40 agonist ivuxolimab in advanced cancers. Regarding this clone: Antigen specificity is unknown.

The CDR3 length is 15 residues. Profiled with immunoSEQ multiplex PCR; TCRdb holds only in-frame clones, not every one. The profile shows around 70,000 clones, 88% of them singletons. Study-level findings and limits: Expanded clones belonging to CD8+ T cells outnumbered, on average, those of CD4+.

This TCR derives from an adult with an advanced solid tumor such as melanoma, head and neck, liver or kidney cancer. V is TRBV21-1 and J is TRBJ1-2. TRBV21-1 is a known pseudogene. The source was CD4+ or CD8+ T cells sorted from blood, collected in a trial of the OX40 agonist ivuxolimab. The CDR3 bases are TGTGCCAGCAGCAAAGTAGGGGGGCCCAACTATGGCTACACCTTC. It codes for CASSKVGGPNYGYTF.